A single sample gave rise to the 19 T cell receptor beta chains below, sequenced in a study of cytomegalovirus exposure and HLA in healthy donors. It was with 60 Vbeta and 13 Jbeta primers that the PCR ran. Repertoires were generated with immunoSEQ multiplex PCR, while TCRdb's copy carries only in-frame clones and drops some. The profile shows 120,000 or so clones, over 70% of them singletons. Sequencing was performed on PBMCs. The receptors come from a man aged 35-49 years in good health and CMV-seropositive.

The sample holds one count of this clone. For the CDR3, the DNA is TGTGCCAGCAGTTACTACTCCCAGGAGGGCGGAGGCTACACCTTC. It is translated as CASSYYSQEGGGYTF. The chain is built from TRBV5-8 and TRBJ1-2, with D unclear. The CDR3 contains 15 residues. Germline values: CDR1 SGHTS, CDR2 YDEGEE. V lost 5 bases and J lost 8, with 22 bases in between.

The V and J genes are TRBV7-3 and TRBJ2-5; 15 positions match TRBD2. The CDR3 consists of 17 residues. CDR1 and CDR2 (germline): SGHTA, FQGTGA. V shed 5 bases, J shed 5 bases, and the junction held 9 bases outside the gene matches. In nucleotides, the CDR3 is TGTGCCAGCAGCCGTAGCGGGACTAGCGGGAGGTGGGAGACCCAGTACTTC. It translates to CASSRSGTSGRWETQYF.

The genes are TRBV7-2 and TRBJ2-7, with unresolved D. This CDR3 has 13 amino acids. Germline V gene data show CDR1 as SGHTA and CDR2 as FQGNSA. V gave up 4 bases and J gave up 3 bases, with 10 bases separating them. The CDR3 protein is CASSSPLNYEQYF. CDR3 bases: TGTGCCAGCAGCTCCCCCCTAAACTACGAGCAGTACTTC.

Worth noting for this clone: Other DNA sequences within the sample encode an identical CDR3. V is TRBV15 and J is TRBJ1-1; possibly TRBD1 for D (6 bases). The CDR3 length is 14 residues. Trimming took 4 bases from V and 2 from J, leaving 11 bases between them. Germline-derived CDR1 and CDR2 are LNHNV and YYDKDF (reference sequence). The CDR3 DNA reads as TGTGCCACCAGCATACAGGGCCCAAACACTGAAGCTTTCTTT. Protein product: CATSIQGPNTEAFF.

The chain links TRBV7-2 to TRBJ1-5; D remains unclear. The germline V gene encodes CDR1 SGHTA and CDR2 FQGNSA. V dropped 5 bases and J dropped 7 bases, with 12 bases sitting between them. The CDR3 is 13 amino acids. The CDR3 coding sequence is TGTGCCAGCAGCCGAGAGGGTTGGCAGCCCCAGCATTTT. Protein: CASSREGWQPQHF.

V gene TRBV5-4 combines with J gene TRBJ2-1; 10 bases match TRBD1. Germline CDR1 SGHNT, CDR2 YYREEE (reference sequence). The CDR3 runs 16 residues. V lost 2 bases to trimming and J lost 9 bases; unmatched junction nucleotides: 11. In DNA form, the CDR3 reads TGTGCCAGCAGCTTCATGACTTCGACAGGGGGCAGTGAGCAGTTCTTC. Translation gives CASSFMTSTGGSEQFF.

The genes are TRBV7-3 and TRBJ2-1; 8 bases are a match to TRBD1. Germline V gene lookup returns CDR1 SGHTA and CDR2 FQGTGA. V lost 5 bases and J lost 10; bases outside the gene matches: 4. This CDR3 has 12 amino acids. In nucleotides, the CDR3 is TGTGCCAGCAGCCCAGGGGGCGGGGAGCAGTTCTTC. Amino acids: CASSPGGGEQFF.

This sequence joins TRBV5-1 and TRBJ2-2; weak D call: TRBD1 (6 bases). Trimming took off 6 bases at V and 2 bases at J, with 17 bases between the two ends. Looked up from germline, CDR1 is SGHRS and CDR2 is YFSETQ. The CDR3 extends over 16 amino acids. The CDR3 DNA follows: TGCGCCAGCACCCTCCGGCCGGACAGCAACACCGGGGAGCTGTTTTTT. Its translation is CASTLRPDSNTGELFF.

This clone was recorded only once. The chain combines TRBV19 with TRBJ1-1; a possible D gene is TRBD1 (6 bases). The V end was cut by 7 bases, the J end by 7 bases, with 16 bases between. Per the germline V gene, CDR1 is LNHDA and CDR2 is SQIVND (reference sequence). This CDR3 contains 13 residues. In DNA form, the CDR3 reads TGTGCCAGTACCATACGGGGGGCCAGTGAAGCTTTCTTT. This encodes CASTIRGASEAFF.

The V and J genes are TRBV2 and TRBJ1-3; D not resolved. The CDR3 runs 17 residues. From germline, CDR1 is SNHLY and CDR2 FYNNEI. The V end was cut by 2 bases, the J end by 1 base, with 15 bases between. In DNA form, the CDR3 reads TGTGCCAGCAGTGAAAACCCCTTCGTGGCTTCTGGAAACACCATATATTTT. Protein sequence: CASSENPFVASGNTIYF.

The J gene is TRBJ2-7, the V gene TRBV28; the D gene is possibly TRBD2 (6 bases). CDR3 length: 16 residues. Trimming shortened V by 7 bases and J by 7 bases, and 26 bases separated the two germline ends. Germline V gene lookup returns CDR1 MDHEN and CDR2 SYDVKM. In DNA form, the CDR3 reads TGTGCCAGCACCCTCACGGGGGTCCCCAACCCGTATGAGCAGTACTTC. It codes for CASTLTGVPNPYEQYF.

In its sample, this clone was seen a few times. For the CDR3, the DNA is TGTGCCAGTATGGAGGGGATACGCGGCTACACCTTC. Its protein is CASMEGIRGYTF. The gene calls are TRBV19 and TRBJ1-2; possible D gene TRBD1, 5 bases. The ends were cut back, 7 bases at V and 8 bases at J, with 14 bases in the middle. The CDR3 runs 12 residues. The germline V gene has CDR1 LNHDA and CDR2 SQIVND (reference sequence).

This clone was detected once. The genes are TRBV4-1 and TRBJ1-6; D perhaps matches TRBD1 (6 bases). The CDR3 covers 16 residues. Germline V gene sequence: CDR1 MGHRA, CDR2 YSYEKL. Trimming cost V 1 base and J 7 bases, with 14 bases left between them. CDR3 in amino acids: CASSQVAGTSNSPLHF. The CDR3 coding sequence is TGCGCCAGCAGCCAAGTAGCCGGGACAAGCAATTCACCCCTCCACTTT.

This rearrangement joins TRBV18 to TRBJ2-3; D remains unclear. The ends were cut back, 2 bases at V and 2 bases at J, with 8 bases in the middle. The CDR3 runs 14 residues. The germline V gene has CDR1 KGHSH and CDR2 LQKENI. This CDR3 reads CASSPSLTTDTQYF. In DNA form, the CDR3 reads TGTGCCAGCTCACCAAGCCTTACCACAGATACGCAGTATTTT.

In this sample, this clone turned up once. The rearrangement uses TRBV7-6 and TRBJ1-5; maybe TRBD1 (5 bases). Germline V gene lookup returns CDR1 SGHVS and CDR2 FNYEAQ. V shed 5 bases and J shed 3 bases, with 14 bases lying between them. CDR3 length: 15 residues. CDR3 in amino acids: CASSPGSGLNQPQHF. CDR3 DNA: TGTGCCAGCAGCCCCGGTTCGGGACTCAATCAGCCCCAGCATTTT.

CDR3 sequence (DNA): TGTGCCAGCAGCCCTAACTATACTCCCCGATCGGACGAGCAGTACTTC. Translation: CASSPNYTPRSDEQYF. The chain has TRBV28 and TRBJ2-7; D is unresolved. CDR3 length: 16 amino acids. The ends were cut back, 6 bases at V and 5 bases at J, with 23 bases in the middle. Germline V gene sequence: CDR1 MDHEN, CDR2 SYDVKM.

This chain joins TRBV18 and TRBJ1-1, with 7 bases aligning to TRBD1. The CDR3 extends over 15 amino acids. Germline V CDR1 and CDR2: KGHSH, LQKENI. Losses at the gene ends were 8 bases for V and 0 bases for J; bases not matched to a gene: 9. The CDR3 is CASIHSTGLNTEAFF. In nucleotides, the CDR3 is TGTGCCAGCATTCATTCGACAGGGTTGAACACTGAAGCTTTCTTT.

The chain couples TRBV5-1 to TRBJ2-7, with D tentatively TRBD2 (5 bases). In germline, CDR1 is SGHRS, CDR2 YFSETQ. The CDR3 has 16 amino acids. With 0 bases removed from V and 3 bases from J, the gap between germline ends came to 16 bases. This CDR3 is CASSLEAGFKSYEQYF. Written as DNA, the CDR3 is TGCGCCAGCAGCTTGGAGGCGGGTTTCAAAAGCTACGAGCAGTACTTC.

The chain has TRBV4-2 and TRBJ1-6; D gene unclear. The CDR3 totals 15 residues. Germline lookup yields CDR1 LGHNA and CDR2 YNFKEQ. V lost 0 bases to trimming and J lost 9 bases, with 12 bases between them. CDR3 amino acids: CASSQEPQRSSPLHF. The DNA for the CDR3 is TGTGCCAGCAGCCAAGAGCCACAAAGGAGTTCACCCCTCCACTTT.